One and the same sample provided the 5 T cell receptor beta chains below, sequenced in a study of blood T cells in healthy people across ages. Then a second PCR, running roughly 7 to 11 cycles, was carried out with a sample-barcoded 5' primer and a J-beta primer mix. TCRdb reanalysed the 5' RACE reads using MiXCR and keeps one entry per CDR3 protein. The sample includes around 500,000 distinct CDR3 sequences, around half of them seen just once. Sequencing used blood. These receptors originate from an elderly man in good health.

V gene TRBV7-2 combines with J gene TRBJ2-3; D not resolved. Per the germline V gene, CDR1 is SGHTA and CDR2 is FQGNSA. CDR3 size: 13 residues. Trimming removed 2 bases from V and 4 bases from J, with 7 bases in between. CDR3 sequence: CASSLRTADTQYF. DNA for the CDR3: TGTGCCAGCAGCTTAAGGACGGCAGATACGCAGTATTTT.

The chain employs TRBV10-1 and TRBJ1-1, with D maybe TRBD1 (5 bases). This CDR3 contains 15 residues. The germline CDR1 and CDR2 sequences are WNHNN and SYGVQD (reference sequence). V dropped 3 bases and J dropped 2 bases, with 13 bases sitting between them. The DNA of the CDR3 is TGCGCCAGCAGTGACCACAGGCAGGGAAACACTGAAGCTTTCTTT. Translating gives CASSDHRQGNTEAFF.

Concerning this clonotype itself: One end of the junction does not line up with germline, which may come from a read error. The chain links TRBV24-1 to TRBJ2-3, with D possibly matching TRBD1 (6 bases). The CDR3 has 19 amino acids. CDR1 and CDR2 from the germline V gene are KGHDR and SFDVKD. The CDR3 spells CATSDLNRVRWSEADTQYF. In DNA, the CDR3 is TGTGCCACCAGTGATTTAAACAGGGTGCGTTGGAGTGAGGCAGATACACAGTATTTT.

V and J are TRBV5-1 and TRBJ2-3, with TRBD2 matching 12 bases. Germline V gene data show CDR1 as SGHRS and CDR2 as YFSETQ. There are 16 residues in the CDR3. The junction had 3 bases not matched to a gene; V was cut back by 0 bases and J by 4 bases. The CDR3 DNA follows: TGCGCCAGCAGCTTGGCTGCTAGCGGGGGGGCAGATACGCAGTATTTT. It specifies CASSLAASGGADTQYF.

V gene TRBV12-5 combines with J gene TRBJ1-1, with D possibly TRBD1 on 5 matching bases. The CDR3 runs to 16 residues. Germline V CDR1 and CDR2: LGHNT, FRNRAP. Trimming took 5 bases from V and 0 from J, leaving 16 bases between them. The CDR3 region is CASGPAPGGVNTEAFF. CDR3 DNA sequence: TGTGCTAGTGGTCCAGCTCCGGGAGGGGTGAACACTGAAGCTTTCTTT.